Listed below are T cell receptor beta chains from one sample, sequenced in a study of blood T cell repertoires in COVID-19. Method: immunoSEQ multiplex PCR; TCRdb's copy keeps in-frame clones and lacks some. The repertoire holds around 270,000 clones, roughly 84% seen once, with about 15% in the top ten. The sample comprised peripheral blood. These receptors were collected from an older person with COVID-19, enrolled during active disease. The conserved cysteine and the conserved F or W are not part of the CDR3 here. Clone size, where shown, is once, few, many, or a class for clones that have expanded.

clone_size: -; j_call: TRBJ2-1; v_call: TRBV14; cdr3_aa: ASSHFPF
clone_size: -; j_call: TRBJ2-1; v_call: TRBV6-2/TRBV6-3; cdr3_aa: ASSSGQGRWNEQF
clone_size: once; j_call: TRBJ2-1; v_call: TRBV5-1; cdr3_aa: ASTTGLAGFHQF
clone_size: few; j_call: TRBJ2-5; v_call: TRBV19; cdr3_aa: ASSIAGARETQY
clone_size: few; j_call: TRBJ2-1; v_call: TRBV5-1; cdr3_aa: ASSLAVNNEQF
clone_size: -; j_call: TRBJ2-5; v_call: TRBV7-9; cdr3_aa: ASSTWWGRRETQY
clone_size: -; j_call: TRBJ2-3; v_call: TRBV6-5; cdr3_aa: ASSPSITGNTQY
clone_size: once; j_call: TRBJ1-1; v_call: TRBV19; cdr3_aa: ASRMTDTGANTEAF
clone_size: -; j_call: TRBJ1-3; v_call: TRBV5-1; cdr3_aa: ASSLAGTDRSGNTIY
clone_size: -; j_call: TRBJ2-2; v_call: TRBV19; cdr3_aa: ASKAGANTGELF
clone_size: -; j_call: TRBJ2-5; v_call: TRBV14; cdr3_aa: ASSQWGSQETQY